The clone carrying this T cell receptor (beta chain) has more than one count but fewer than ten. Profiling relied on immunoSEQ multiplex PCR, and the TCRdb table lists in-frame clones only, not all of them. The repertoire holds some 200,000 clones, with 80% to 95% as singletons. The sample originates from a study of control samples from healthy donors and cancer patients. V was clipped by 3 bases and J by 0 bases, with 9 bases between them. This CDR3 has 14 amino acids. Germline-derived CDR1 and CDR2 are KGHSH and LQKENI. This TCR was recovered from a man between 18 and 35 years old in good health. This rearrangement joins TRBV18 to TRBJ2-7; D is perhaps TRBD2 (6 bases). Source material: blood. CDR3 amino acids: CASSPLASSYEQYF. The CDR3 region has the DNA TGTGCCAGCTCACCTCTAGCGAGCTCCTACGAGCAGTACTTC.